A single sample gave rise to the 15 T cell receptor beta chains below, sequenced in a study of blood T cell repertoires in COVID-19. Using immunoSEQ multiplex PCR, the repertoire was profiled, and TCRdb retains in-frame clones only, with some absent. In the table there are about 270,000 clones, under 95% of which are singletons. Sequencing was performed on PBMCs or T cells enriched from blood (not recorded which). The receptors come from a man aged 35 to 55 who had been exposed to COVID-19.

The chain employs TRBV9 and TRBJ2-2; 8 bases are shared with TRBD1. Germline V gene lookup returns CDR1 SGDLS and CDR2 YYNGEE. The CDR3 is 15 residues long. V lost 3 bases to trimming and J lost 1 base; unmatched junction nucleotides: 2. CDR3 nucleotide sequence: TGTGCCAGCAGCGGGGACAGGAGGAACACCGGGGAGCTGTTTTTT. Its translation: CASSGDRRNTGELFF.

The chain is built from TRBV18 and TRBJ1-6; 7 bases match TRBD1. Per the germline V gene, CDR1 is KGHSH and CDR2 is LQKENI. The CDR3 is 14 amino acids. Germline trimming cut 5 bases from V and 10 bases from J; bases unmatched to any gene: 8. The CDR3 protein is CASSITGEASPLHF. CDR3 coding DNA: TGTGCCAGCTCAATAACAGGGGAGGCGTCACCCCTCCACTTT. The whole variable domain, filled in from reference TRBV18 and TRBJ1-6, reads NAGVMQNPRHLVRRRGQEARLRCSPMKGHSHVYWYRQLPEEGLKFMVYLQKENIIDESGMPKERFSAEFPKEGPSILRIQQVVRGDSAAYFCASSITGEASPLHFGNGTRLTVT.

This clone was counted only a few times. The V gene is TRBV9, the J gene TRBJ1-2; no definite D call. Germline loops: CDR1 SGDLS, CDR2 YYNGEE. The CDR3 spans 8 residues. V lost 4 bases and J lost 11, with 3 bases in between. This CDR3 reads CASSPYTF. The CDR3 DNA sequence: TGTGCCAGCAGCCCTTACACCTTC.

The chain is built from TRBV10-3 and TRBJ1-2; 10 nucleotides match TRBD1. CDR1 is ENHRY, CDR2 SYGVKD, per germline. The CDR3 spans 12 residues. J gave up 7 bases and V 8 bases, and 4 bases lay outside the gene matches. The CDR3 nucleotides are TGTGCCATCCAGGGACAGGGGAGTGGCTACACCTTC. Translated, it gives CAIQGQGSGYTF.

This clone was recorded once. The V gene is TRBV6-5, the J gene TRBJ1-1; weak D call: TRBD1 (6 bases). Trimming shortened V by 5 bases and J by 1 base, and 11 bases separated the two germline ends. This CDR3 region has 14 residues. CDR1 and CDR2 from the germline V gene are MNHEY and SVGAGI. CDR3 amino acids: CASSPVGGNTEAFF. The CDR3 DNA sequence: TGTGCCAGCAGTCCAGTAGGGGGGAACACTGAAGCTTTCTTT.

This clone was seen a single time. The chain recombines TRBV9 with TRBJ1-4, with 10 bases identical to TRBD1. The CDR3 contains 15 residues. Per the germline V gene, CDR1 is SGDLS and CDR2 is YYNGEE. V lost 2 bases to trimming and J lost 6 bases; unmatched junction nucleotides: 4. The CDR3 reads CASSVAGTGDEKLFF. The CDR3 region has the DNA TGTGCCAGCAGCGTCGCAGGGACAGGGGATGAAAAACTGTTTTTT.

The V call is TRBV7-3, the J call TRBJ2-2; the D is unclear. Trimming removed 2 bases at V and 4 bases at J, with 5 bases between. The length of the CDR3 is 13 residues. Per the germline V gene, CDR1 is SGHTA and CDR2 is FQGTGA. This CDR3 reads CASSLVSTGELFF. CDR3 in DNA: TGTGCCAGCAGCTTAGTATCCACCGGGGAGCTGTTTTTT. Full variable domain (missing parts from reference TRBV7-3 and TRBJ2-2): GAGVSQTPSNKVTEKGKYVELRCDPISGHTALYWYRQSLGQGPEFLIYFQGTGAADDSGLPNDRFFAVRPEGSVSTLKIQRTERGDSAVYLCASSLVSTGELFFGEGSRLTVL.

The rearrangement uses TRBV11-2 and TRBJ2-7; D is possibly TRBD2 (5 bases). Germline-derived CDR1 and CDR2 are SGHAT and FQNNGV. The CDR3 is made up of 14 amino acids. Trimming took 5 bases from V and 3 from J, leaving 14 bases between them. CDR3 residues: CASSNGVTFYEQYF. Here the CDR3 DNA reads TGTGCCAGCAGCAACGGGGTTACCTTCTACGAGCAGTACTTC.

The rearrangement joins TRBV5-1 to TRBJ2-3; 7 bases are shared with TRBD2. Germline lookup yields CDR1 SGHRS and CDR2 YFSETQ. After removal of 0 bases from V and 4 bases from J, the junction contained 5 bases not matched to a gene. The CDR3 extends over 15 amino acids. In nucleotides, the CDR3 is TGCGCCAGCAGCTTGGTCGGGGAGGGTGCAGATACGCAGTATTTT. This sequence encodes CASSLVGEGADTQYF.

J is TRBJ2-7 and V is TRBV7-9; 10 bases match TRBD1. This CDR3 has 19 residues. Trimming at V came to 4 bases and at J to 2 bases, leaving 17 bases not matched to a gene. Germline CDR1 SEHNR, CDR2 FQNEAQ (reference sequence). CDR3 sequence: CASSSAGTGDFFRPYEQYF. The CDR3 nucleotides are TGTGCCAGCAGCTCCGCCGGGACAGGGGACTTTTTTAGACCCTACGAGCAGTACTTC.

The V call is TRBV10-3, the J call TRBJ1-4, with D hard to call. There are 15 residues in the CDR3. Trimming shortened V by 0 bases and J by 7 bases, and 12 bases separated the two germline ends. Germline V gives CDR1 ENHRY, CDR2 SYGVKD. The CDR3 DNA follows: TGTGCCATCAGTGAGTCTTTCAGTTCTAGTGAAAAACTGTTTTTT. Protein: CAISESFSSSEKLFF.

The chain recombines TRBV5-1 with TRBJ2-3; 7 positions match TRBD1. This CDR3 has 14 residues. V lost 1 base and J lost 2; bases outside the gene matches: 1. Germline V gene sequence: CDR1 SGHRS, CDR2 YFSETQ. CDR3 sequence reads: CASSLTGDTDTQYF. Written as DNA, the CDR3 is TGCGCCAGCAGCTTGACAGGGGACACAGATACGCAGTATTTT.

V usage is TRBV6-5 and J usage is TRBJ2-1; D not certain. Per the germline V gene, CDR1 is MNHEY and CDR2 is SVGAGI. Trimming took 4 bases from V and 9 from J, leaving 10 bases between them. This CDR3 spans 12 amino acids. The CDR3 sequence: CASSLRVGEQFF. CDR3 DNA sequence: TGTGCCAGCAGTTTGAGAGTTGGTGAGCAGTTCTTC.

The rearrangement joins TRBV24-1 to TRBJ1-6, with 10 bases matching TRBD1. CDR1 and CDR2 from the germline V gene are KGHDR and SFDVKD. The J segment lost 9 bases and the V segment lost 3 bases, leaving 10 bases of the junction unmatched. CDR3 length equals 17 residues. The CDR3 is CATSDVRDRGGSSPLHF. The CDR3 DNA reads TGTGCCACCAGTGATGTCCGGGACAGGGGTGGGAGTTCACCCCTCCACTTT.

The chain couples TRBV6-5 to TRBJ1-2; 8 bases are a match to TRBD1. Germline CDR1 is MNHEY and CDR2 is SVGAGI. Unmatched junction bases numbered 6, after V lost 4 bases and J lost 5 bases. The CDR3 is 14 amino acids. Here the CDR3 reads CASSWDRKQYGYTF. The CDR3 region has the DNA TGTGCCAGCAGTTGGGACAGGAAACAGTATGGCTACACCTTC.